The 10 T cell receptor beta chains presented below share a single source sample, sequenced in a study of T cells in women clearing cervical HPV infection. Generated by immunoSEQ multiplex PCR, the TCRdb table keeps only in-frame clones and is missing some. This repertoire includes around 30,000 clones. Material: blood buffy coat. These receptors were obtained from a woman aged 18-70 years with a cervical HPV16 infection that either progressed to CIN3+ or cleared (not recorded which).

The sequenced part of the CDR3 DNA is TGTGCCAGCAGGAGACAGGTGGCGTCTGGGGCCAACGTC. It codes for CASRRQVASGANV. The CDR3 in full is CASRRQVASGANVLTF. V usage is TRBV12-3 or TRBV12-4 and J usage is TRBJ2-6, with D perhaps TRBD1 (6 bases). The read ends 3 residues shy of where the CDR3 ends; the end is completed using the germline J gene. This CDR3 comprises 16 residues. Between the trimmed V and J ends, which lost 6 bases and 1 base, there was a span of 13 bases.

As regards this clone: The read falls 3 residues short of the CDR3 end, and the missing part is taken from the germline J gene. The V gene is TRBV7-8, the J gene TRBJ2-7; a possible D gene is TRBD1 (6 bases). Germline CDR1 and CDR2: SGHVS and FQNEAQ. The CDR3 is 14 amino acids. V lost 5 bases to trimming and J lost 2 bases, with 13 bases between them. CDR3 residues: CASSPRGIAYEQYF. The CDR3 bases that were read are TGTGCCAGCAGCCCCAGGGGTATAGCCTACGAG. Drawing the rest from reference TRBV7-8 and TRBJ2-7, the complete variable domain is GAGVSQSPRYKVAKRGQDVALRCDPISGHVSLFWYQQALGQGPEFLTYFQNEAQLDKSGLPSDRFFAERPEGSVSTLKIQRTQQEDSAVYLCASSPRGIAYEQYFGPGTRLTVT.

As to this clone: The CDR3 end is not reached by the read, which stops 3 residues before it; the germline J gene fills it in. The rearrangement joins TRBV7-2 to TRBJ2-1; a possible D gene is TRBD2 (6 bases). This CDR3 has 13 amino acids. Deletions cut 5 bases from V and 5 bases from J, with 10 bases between. Germline V lookup: CDR1 SGHTA, CDR2 FQGNSA. The sequenced part of the CDR3 DNA is TGTGCCAGCAGCATGGGACTTAACAATGAG. Protein sequence: CASSMGLNNE. The full CDR3 reads CASSMGLNNEQFF.

To note about this clone: The sequence runs out 3 residues before the end of the CDR3; the remainder is reconstructed from the germline J gene. This sequence joins TRBV10-3 and TRBJ1-1; D possibly corresponds to TRBD1 (5 bases). CDR3 length: 13 amino acids. Germline CDR1 reads ENHRY; CDR2 reads SYGVKD. The DNA read from the CDR3 is TGTGCCATCAGTGAGACACGGGGGATAGAA. Encoded protein: CAISETRGIE. The full-length CDR3 reads as CAISETRGIEAFF.

With regard to this clone: The CDR3 is cut off 3 residues early in the read; its end comes from the germline J gene. This chain links TRBV19 with TRBJ2-3; possibly TRBD1 or TRBD2 for D (5 bases each). In germline, CDR1 is LNHDA, CDR2 SQIVND (reference sequence). The CDR3 consists of 12 residues. The V gene lost 3 bases and the J gene lost 6 bases, with 7 bases spanning the gap. The CDR3 sequence is CASSIEGDTQYF. The sequenced CDR3 bases are TGTGCCAGTAGTATCGAGGGGGATACG.

In regard to this clone: The observed sequence ends 3 residues before the CDR3 terminus, with the missing tail filled in from the germline J gene. The chain recombines TRBV7-3 with TRBJ2-1, with 10 bases identical to TRBD2. The germline V gene encodes CDR1 SGHTA and CDR2 FQGTGA. Germline trimming cut 5 bases from V and 6 bases from J; bases unmatched to any gene: 7. The CDR3 covers 15 residues. CDR3 bases read: TGTGCCAGCAGCACTACTAGCGGGATCTTCAATGAG. Its protein is CASSTTSGIFNE. The whole CDR3 sequence is CASSTTSGIFNEQFF.

With regard to this clone: The read terminates 3 residues ahead of where the CDR3 ends, so the germline J gene completes it. The chain employs TRBV7-3 and TRBJ2-3, with 7 nucleotides matching TRBD1. The CDR3 totals 16 residues. CDR1 is SGHTA, CDR2 FQGTGA, per germline. Trimming took 3 bases from V and 2 from J; bases not matched to a gene: 8. The CDR3 DNA, read in part, is TGTGCCAGCAGCTTTGGGTCAGGGGGATACACAGATACG. Translated, it gives CASSFGSGGYTDT. The whole CDR3 protein reads CASSFGSGGYTDTQYF.

Of note for this clone: The read comes to an end 3 residues before the CDR3 does, leaving the germline J gene to fill in the end. The chain carries TRBV20-1 and TRBJ1-3; 9 nucleotides line up with TRBD1. Losses at the gene ends were 5 bases for V and 0 bases for J; bases not matched to a gene: 2. The germline CDR1 and CDR2 sequences are DFQATT and SNEGSKA (reference sequence). The CDR3 is 14 amino acids. The CDR3 DNA, read in part, is TGCAGTGCTGGGACAGGGATCTCTGGAAACACC. It codes for CSAGTGISGNT. The CDR3 in its entirety is CSAGTGISGNTIYF.

Note on this clone: The read falls 3 residues short of the CDR3 end, and the missing part is taken from the germline J gene. The chain couples TRBV23-1 to TRBJ2-2, with TRBD1 matching over 9 bases. TRBV23-1 is an ORF; its function is uncertain. The CDR3 runs 14 residues. The CDR3 DNA, read in part, is TGCGCCAGCATCCCGGGACAGGGCTATTCACCG. It specifies CASIPGQGYSP. The entire CDR3 sequence reads CASIPGQGYSPLFF.

For this clone: The CDR3 end is not reached by the read, which stops 3 residues before it; the germline J gene fills it in. The chain couples TRBV7-9 to TRBJ2-7; 7 bases map to TRBD1. V lost 5 bases to trimming and J lost 3 bases; unmatched junction nucleotides: 7. CDR3 size: 14 residues. The germline gives CDR1 SEHNR, CDR2 FQNEAQ (reference sequence). CDR3 DNA, as far as it was read: TGTGCCAGCAGCCCCCGGGACAGTAACTACGAG. Protein product: CASSPRDSNYE. The CDR3 as a whole reads CASSPRDSNYEQYF.